These T cell receptor beta chains were read from a single sample in a study of blood T cells in healthy people across ages. TCRdb re-called the 5' RACE reads through MiXCR, storing one row per CDR3 protein. Of about 1 million distinct CDR3 sequences detected, less than 50% appear once; the ten largest clones hold about 19%. What was sequenced was blood. All receptors come from a woman aged 55-69 years in good health. CDR3s include the opening cysteine and the closing phenylalanine or tryptophan. The D gene is left open where the match is weak. A row's size may be missing; if present it is once, few, many or a size class.

size,V,D,J,CDR3,DNA
.,TRBV5-1,.,TRBJ2-7,CASSLEQYYNEQYF,TGCGCCAGCAGCTTGGAACAGTACTACAATGAGCAGTACTTC
.,TRBV12-3/TRBV12-4,TRBD1,TRBJ2-7,CACNQGQIYEQYF,TGTGCCTGCAACCAGGGACAGATCTACGAGCAGTACTTC
.,TRBV6-1,.,TRBJ1-2,CASSEAVSHYGYTF,TGTGCCAGCAGTGAAGCAGTGTCTCACTATGGCTACACCTTC
.,TRBV7-9,TRBD2,TRBJ2-7,CASSLGGVAGVSYEQYF,TGTGCCAGCAGCTTGGGGGGGGTAGCGGGAGTATCCTACGAGCAGTACTTC
few,TRBV5-1,TRBD2,TRBJ2-1,CASSLTSGTSRRNEQFF,TGCGCCAGCAGCTTGACGTCCGGGACTAGCCGGAGGAACGAGCAGTTCTTC
.,TRBV15,TRBD1,TRBJ1-2,CATSRGAGGALAGYTF,TGTGCCACCAGCAGAGGGGCAGGGGGCGCCTTAGCTGGCTACACCTTC
few,TRBV4-1,.,TRBJ2-3,CASSHDWTADTQYF,TGCGCCAGCAGCCATGACTGGACAGCTGATACGCAGTATTTT
.,TRBV2,.,TRBJ2-3,CASSLKSKSTDTQYF,TGTGCCAGCAGCCTAAAGAGTAAATCCACAGATACGCAGTATTTT
.,TRBV14,TRBD1,TRBJ2-5,CASSLGTGVAYRTQYF,TGTGCCAGCAGCCTCGGGACAGGGGTGGCATATAGGACCCAGTACTTC
.,TRBV6-5,.,TRBJ2-7,CASTPGASSYEQYF,TGTGCCAGCACCCCTGGTGCAAGCTCCTACGAGCAGTACTTC
.,TRBV9,.,TRBJ2-5,CASSVGAGPVYF,TGTGCCAGCAGCGTAGGGGCGGGACCGGTGTACTTC
.,TRBV28,.,TRBJ1-2,CASEKEGGYTF,TGTGCCAGCGAAAAAGAGGGTGGCTACACCTTC
.,TRBV9,TRBD2,TRBJ2-4,CASSPTGGRDIQYF,TGTGCCAGCAGCCCCACGGGGGGTCGAGACATTCAGTACTTC
few,TRBV28,.,TRBJ2-7,CASSSGLQALEQYF,TGTGCCAGCAGTTCCGGACTACAGGCCCTCGAGCAGTACTTC
.,TRBV28,TRBD2,TRBJ2-5,CASSLLGLAGVGQETQYF,TGTGCCAGCAGTTTACTGGGACTAGCGGGAGTTGGCCAAGAGACCCAGTACTTC
.,TRBV12-3/TRBV12-4,TRBD1,TRBJ1-5,CASSLSDRAQPQHF,TGTGCCAGCAGTTTATCGGACAGGGCGCAGCCCCAGCATTTT
.,TRBV20-1,.,TRBJ2-1,CSANSGELDSSYNEQFF,TGCAGTGCTAACTCGGGCGAACTAGACAGCTCCTACAATGAGCAGTTCTTC
.,TRBV4-1,.,TRBJ2-3,CASSPRLFEVGTDTQYF,TGCGCCAGCAGCCCTCGATTGTTCGAAGTTGGCACAGATACGCAGTATTTT
.,TRBV27,TRBD2,TRBJ2-1,CASSELGRGEYNEQFF,TGTGCCAGCAGTGAGCTCGGGAGGGGGGAATACAATGAGCAGTTCTTC
few,TRBV7-3,.,TRBJ2-5,CASSRGVKETQYF,TGTGCCAGCAGCCGAGGGGTAAAAGAGACCCAGTACTTC
few,TRBV11-2,TRBD2,TRBJ2-1,CASSLSRGGFNEQFF,TGTGCCAGCAGCTTATCGCGGGGGGGATTCAATGAGCAGTTCTTC
once,TRBV7-9,TRBD1,TRBJ1-4,CASSLGQGADEKLFF,TGTGCCAGCAGCTTAGGACAGGGGGCGGATGAAAAACTGTTTTTT
.,TRBV29-1,TRBD1,TRBJ2-2,CSVAQGVSTGELFF,TGCAGCGTTGCCCAGGGGGTCAGCACCGGGGAGCTGTTTTTT
.,TRBV5-1,.,TRBJ1-4,CASGRKGINEKLFF,TGCGCCAGCGGGCGGAAGGGGATTAATGAAAAACTGTTTTTT
.,TRBV11-1,.,TRBJ2-2,CASSNDGAGELFF,TGTGCCAGCAGTAACGATGGAGCCGGGGAGCTGTTTTTT
.,TRBV20-1,TRBD1,TRBJ2-5,CSARPRGGRETQYF,TGCAGTGCTAGGCCAAGAGGGGGCCGCGAGACCCAGTACTTC
.,TRBV21-1,.,TRBJ2-1,CASGLWSGRPLGFF,TGTGCCAGCGGCCTGTGGAGCGGGAGGCCCTTGGGGTTCTTC
few,TRBV20-1,TRBD2,TRBJ2-3,CSARQWTSYTDTQYF,TGCAGTGCTAGACAATGGACTAGCTACACAGATACGCAGTATTTT
.,TRBV3-1,.,TRBJ1-2,CASSQEVGRGAYGYTF,TGTGCCAGCAGCCAAGAAGTCGGACGGGGAGCCTATGGCTACACCTTC
.,TRBV3-1,.,TRBJ2-1,CASSQVYPGHNEQFF,TGTGCCAGCAGCCAAGTGTACCCGGGACACAATGAGCAGTTCTTC
.,TRBV7-9,TRBD1,TRBJ1-2,CASSSEGQGDTF,TGTGCCAGCAGCTCAGAGGGACAGGGGGACACCTTC
once,TRBV6-6,.,TRBJ1-2,CASINSGRSYGYTF,TGTGCCAGCATCAACTCGGGCAGGTCCTATGGCTACACCTTC
few,TRBV7-2,.,TRBJ2-5,CASSLGTVEWETQYF,TGTGCCAGCAGCCTAGGGACGGTCGAGTGGGAGACCCAGTACTTC
once,TRBV7-6,.,TRBJ2-1,CASSRLKANNEQFF,TGTGCCAGCAGCAGGCTCAAGGCAAACAATGAGCAGTTCTTC
few,TRBV12-3/TRBV12-4,.,TRBJ1-2,CASSPHTATNYGYTF,TGTGCCAGCAGCCCACACACCGCTACTAACTATGGCTACACCTTC
once,TRBV5-8,TRBD1,TRBJ1-4,CASSSPGQGEKLFF,TGTGCCAGCAGTTCTCCGGGACAGGGTGAAAAACTGTTTTTT
many,TRBV30,.,TRBJ2-3,CAWSVGIFLNTQYF,TGTGCCTGGAGTGTGGGGATTTTCCTGAATACGCAGTATTTT
.,TRBV7-9,.,TRBJ2-3,CASSSTPRRTDTQYF,TGTGCCAGCAGCTCGACTCCTCGTCGCACAGATACGCAGTATTTT
few,TRBV12-3/TRBV12-4,.,TRBJ1-6,CASTWEGYSPLHF,TGTGCCAGCACGTGGGAGGGTTACTCACCCCTCCACTTT
few,TRBV7-2,.,TRBJ2-3,CASRTTGALGRTDTQYF,TGTGCCAGCAGGACGACTGGGGCTCTTGGGAGGACAGATACGCAGTATTTT
.,TRBV5-1,TRBD1,TRBJ1-1,CASSWTGTGGIDTEAFF,TGCGCCAGCAGCTGGACCGGGACAGGGGGGATAGACACTGAAGCTTTCTTT
.,TRBV19,.,TRBJ2-6,CASTDRLSSGANVLTF,TGTGCCAGTACGGACAGACTCTCCTCTGGGGCCAACGTCCTGACTTTC
few,TRBV15,.,TRBJ2-5,CATSSPGDGETQYF,TGTGCCACCAGCTCCCCGGGGGATGGGGAGACCCAGTACTTC
.,TRBV2,.,TRBJ1-1,CASSSPPGAGTEAFF,TGTGCCAGCAGTTCCCCCCCCGGGGCTGGGACTGAAGCTTTCTTT
few,TRBV6-2/TRBV6-3,TRBD2,TRBJ2-1,CASSLTGSGRGIYNEQFF,TGTGCCAGCAGTCTGACCGGCAGCGGGAGGGGGATCTACAATGAGCAGTTCTTC